This TCR beta chain was documented in a study of Graves' ophthalmopathy and Graves' hyperthyroidism. The CDR3 is 13 residues long. Germline V lookup: CDR1 MNHEY, CDR2 SVGAGI. Study-wide results and caveats: A majority of expanded thyroid clonotypes exceeding 0.001 frequency were likewise present in blood.

As regards this clonotype: Its antigen is unknown. A read error may produce the germline difference seen at one junction end.

The authors amplified TCR beta CDR3 regions, and they did so from RNA transcripts for repertoire sequencing. After a first-round RT-PCR with HTBI primers, a second-round multiplex PCR was run. TCRdb reanalysed the multiplex PCR reads using MiXCR and keeps one entry per CDR3 protein. The data show about 1.2 million distinct CDR3 sequences, less than 45% seen once. Sequences were obtained from peripheral blood or thyroid tissue (not recorded which). This clonotype was obtained from an adult man with Graves' hyperthyroidism. This chain connects TRBV6-5 to TRBJ1-1, with 7 bases that match TRBD1. The CDR3 sequence: CASRETGNTETFF. The CDR3 DNA sequence: TGTGCCAGCAGGGAGACAGGGAACACTGAAACTTTCTTT.